These 23 T cell receptor beta chains share one sample of origin, sequenced in a study of cytomegalovirus exposure and HLA in healthy donors. PCR amplification relied on 60 Vbeta primers (plus 13 Jbeta primers). The protocol was immunoSEQ multiplex PCR, while the TCRdb copy is restricted to in-frame clones and leaves out a portion. The sample has 100,000 to 140,000 clones; about three quarters are singletons. The sequencing input was PBMCs. The receptors were sampled from a man aged 25-45 years in good health and CMV-seronegative.

In DNA form, the CDR3 reads TGTGCCAGCAACAGGGGGGGGAAAATGAACACTGAAGCTTTCTTT. This gives the protein CASNRGGKMNTEAFF. This chain links TRBV28 with TRBJ1-1; TRBD1 agrees at 8 bases. This CDR3 region has 15 residues. The V gene end was trimmed by 7 bases and the J gene end by 0 bases; junction bases not matched to a gene: 7. Germline CDR1 reads MDHEN; CDR2 reads SYDVKM.

V usage is TRBV15 and J usage is TRBJ2-1; 11 nucleotides line up with TRBD2. This CDR3 has 16 residues. Germline CDR1 reads LNHNV; CDR2 reads YYDKDF (reference sequence). J lost 9 bases, V lost 5 bases, and 12 bases had no gene match. CDR3 in amino acids: CATSGQVAGGVGEQFF. The CDR3 nucleotides are TGTGCCACCAGCGGCCAAGTAGCGGGGGGGGTGGGTGAGCAGTTCTTC.

This rearrangement joins TRBV5-1 to TRBJ2-7; D gene uncertain. V was pared by 0 bases and J by 8 bases, with 15 bases between. The CDR3 loop spans 14 amino acids. Germline CDR1 is SGHRS and CDR2 is YFSETQ. In DNA form, the CDR3 reads TGCGCCAGCAGCTTGGGCAGCGAATTGCGCAAGCAGTACTTC. Amino acids: CASSLGSELRKQYF.

DNA of the CDR3: TGCGCCAGCAGCCAAGACTCAGGAAAGGCGACTAATGAAAAACTGTTTTTT. Translated, it gives CASSQDSGKATNEKLFF. The chain has TRBV4-1 and TRBJ1-4; D uncertain. The germline gives CDR1 MGHRA, CDR2 YSYEKL. The CDR3 length is 17 residues. Trimming removed 0 bases at V and 2 bases at J, with 13 bases between.

The rearrangement uses TRBV5-1 and TRBJ2-3, with TRBD1 matching over 9 bases. Germline V gene sequence: CDR1 SGHRS, CDR2 YFSETQ. This CDR3 is built from 15 residues. J was trimmed by 4 bases and V by 2 bases; bases with no gene match: 5. Here the CDR3 DNA reads TGCGCCAGCAGCTTTATGTGGGACAGGGCAGATACGCAGTATTTT. This gives the protein CASSFMWDRADTQYF.

The rearrangement uses TRBV30 and TRBJ1-2; D gene uncertain. The CDR3 contains 11 residues. CDR1 is GTSNPN, CDR2 SVGIG, per germline (reference sequence). The DNA of the CDR3 is TGTGGAGCGAAGGACTTGGTTGGCTACACCTTC. Translated, it gives CGAKDLVGYTF.

V and J are TRBV7-2 and TRBJ2-3, with 9 bases aligning to TRBD2. Germline V gene data show CDR1 as SGHTA and CDR2 as FQGNSA. This CDR3 contains 15 residues. J gave up 1 base and V 6 bases, and 5 bases lay outside the gene matches. The CDR3 nucleotides are TGTGCCAGCAGGTCTCAGCGGGGGGGCACAGATACGCAGTATTTT. Encoded protein: CASRSQRGGTDTQYF.

The CDR3 bases are TGTGCCAGCTCACTTAGCCGGGACAGATATAATTCACCCCTCCACTTT. Amino acid sequence: CASSLSRDRYNSPLHF. The chain uses TRBV18 and TRBJ1-6; 7 bases align to TRBD1. Looked up from germline, CDR1 is KGHSH and CDR2 is LQKENI. Germline trimming cut 4 bases from V and 4 bases from J; bases unmatched to any gene: 7. This CDR3 has 16 amino acids.

The V gene is TRBV30, the J gene TRBJ2-2, with 10 bases matching TRBD1. The V gene's germline CDR1 is GTSNPN and CDR2 SVGIG (reference sequence). Germline trimming cut 3 bases from V and 7 bases from J; bases unmatched to any gene: 14. The CDR3 consists of 17 residues. CDR3: CAWRGVWGTGAGGELFF. DNA of the CDR3: TGTGCCTGGAGAGGGGTCTGGGGGACAGGGGCGGGCGGGGAGCTGTTTTTT.

This clone was seen a few times. V usage is TRBV5-1 and J usage is TRBJ2-1, with 10 bases identical to TRBD2. The CDR3 loop spans 15 amino acids. Losses at the gene ends were 2 bases for V and 7 bases for J; bases not matched to a gene: 6. The germline CDR1 and CDR2 sequences are SGHRS and YFSETQ. CDR3 coding DNA: TGCGCCAGCAGCTTTCTAGCGGGAGTCGAGAATGAGCAGTTCTTC. Residues: CASSFLAGVENEQFF.

The CDR3 reads CASRGGDEQFF. The CDR3 nucleotides read TGTGCCAGCAGGGGGGGGGATGAGCAGTTCTTC. J is TRBJ2-1 and V is TRBV25-1; TRBD2 agrees at 7 bases. Unmatched junction bases numbered 1, after V lost 6 bases and J lost 8 bases. The CDR3 sequence is 11 residues long. Germline CDR1 reads MGHDK; CDR2 reads SYGVNS.

The chain carries TRBV15 and TRBJ2-7, with 11 bases that match TRBD2. This CDR3 has 16 amino acids. The V segment lost 11 bases and the J segment 5 bases; nucleotides outside the gene matches: 17. CDR1 is LNHNV, CDR2 YYDKDF, per germline (reference sequence). The chain's CDR3 is CAEGSGRARIYHEQYF. The DNA for the CDR3 is TGTGCCGAGGGTAGCGGGAGGGCCAGGATCTACCACGAGCAGTACTTC.

The gene calls are TRBV28 and TRBJ1-6; D is undetermined. CDR1 MDHEN and CDR2 SYDVKM come from the germline V gene. The ends were cut back, 7 bases at V and 3 bases at J, with 13 bases in the middle. This CDR3 has 15 residues. CDR3 bases: TGTGCCAGCACCCCAATACACAGCTATAATTCACCCCTCCACTTT. This gives the protein CASTPIHSYNSPLHF.

This clone showed up just a few times. The chain is built from TRBV5-4 and TRBJ2-7; 14 bases map to TRBD2. V shed 3 bases and J 7 bases; nucleotides not matched to a gene: 3. The germline V gene has CDR1 SGHNT and CDR2 YYREEE (reference sequence). The CDR3 consists of 14 residues. The CDR3 protein is CASSSGLAGEEQYF. The CDR3 DNA is TGTGCCAGCAGCTCGGGACTAGCGGGGGAAGAGCAGTACTTC.

In this sample, this clone turned up a few times. The chain employs TRBV5-1 and TRBJ2-1; 15 nucleotides match TRBD2. The germline gives CDR1 SGHRS, CDR2 YFSETQ. The J segment lost 7 bases and the V segment lost 4 bases, leaving 9 bases of the junction unmatched. CDR3 length: 17 residues. For the CDR3, the DNA is TGCGCCAGCAGCCCGGTGGGGACTAGCGGGAGGAGGAATGAGCAGTTCTTC. Translating gives CASSPVGTSGRRNEQFF.

This clone showed up just a few times. The rearrangement uses TRBV4-2 and TRBJ1-5; D might be TRBD1 (5 bases). CDR3 length equals 15 residues. The germline V gene encodes CDR1 LGHNA and CDR2 YNFKEQ. The V gene lost 0 bases and the J gene lost 7 bases, with 13 bases spanning the gap. The CDR3 DNA reads TGTGCCAGCAGCCAAGATTCAGGGTTTGACCAGCCCCAGCATTTT. Its translation: CASSQDSGFDQPQHF.

The chain recombines TRBV19 with TRBJ2-1; D is possibly TRBD2 (5 bases). V shed 6 bases and J shed 4 bases, with 10 bases lying between them. The CDR3 sequence is 13 residues long. Germline CDR1 LNHDA, CDR2 SQIVND (reference sequence). This CDR3 reads CASSRTPYNEQFF. In DNA form, the CDR3 reads TGTGCCAGTAGCAGGACTCCTTACAATGAGCAGTTCTTC.

V and J are TRBV6-1 and TRBJ2-5, with D perhaps TRBD2 (6 bases). Trimming pared 7 bases from V and 3 bases from J, leaving 12 bases between. The germline CDR1 and CDR2 sequences are MNHNS and SASEGT. The CDR3 totals 13 residues. The CDR3 bases are TGTGCCAGCAACCGGGGGAGTGAAGAGACCCAGTACTTC. Its translation: CASNRGSEETQYF.

The chain combines TRBV7-2 with TRBJ1-2; no reliable D call. The CDR3 has 12 amino acids. Trimming took 1 base from V and 5 from J, leaving 5 bases between them. The germline V gene encodes CDR1 SGHTA and CDR2 FQGNSA. The chain's CDR3 is CASSLGGYGYTF. The DNA of the CDR3 is TGTGCCAGCAGCTTAGGAGGATATGGCTACACCTTC. Variable domain in full (rest from reference TRBV7-2 and TRBJ1-2): GAGVSQSPSNKVTEKGKDVELRCDPISGHTALYWYRQSLGQGLEFLIYFQGNSAPDKSGLPSDRFSAERTGGSVSTLTIQRTQQEDSAVYLCASSLGGYGYTFGSGTRLTVV.

This clone was recorded once. This chain uses TRBV29-1 with TRBJ2-7; TRBD1 matches at 8 bases. Germline lookup yields CDR1 SQVTM and CDR2 ANQGSEA. Unmatched junction bases numbered 11, after V lost 7 bases and J lost 6 bases. This CDR3 contains 13 residues. The CDR3 nucleotides are TGCAGCGCCTTGGACAGGGTGCGTGGCGAGCAGTACTTC. It yields the protein CSALDRVRGEQYF.

The V and J genes are TRBV28 and TRBJ2-5; TRBD1 matches 8 bases. Germline V gene data show CDR1 as MDHEN and CDR2 as SYDVKM. V lost 5 bases to trimming and J lost 9 bases; unmatched junction nucleotides: 14. This CDR3 comprises 15 residues. The CDR3 sequence is CASSQTRTGNRAQYF. In DNA form, the CDR3 reads TGTGCCAGCAGTCAGACCCGGACAGGGAATAGGGCCCAGTACTTC. Combining the CDR3 with reference TRBV28 and TRBJ2-5 gives the whole variable domain DVKVTQSSRYLVKRTGEKVFLECVQDMDHENMFWYRQDPGLGLRLIYFSYDVKMKEKGDIPEGYSVSREKKERFSLILESASTNQTSMYLCASSQTRTGNRAQYFGPGTRLLVL.

This clone came up once. The chain links TRBV9 to TRBJ2-5, with 7 bases matching TRBD1. Germline V CDR1 and CDR2: SGDLS, YYNGEE. Germline trimming cut 3 bases from V and 4 bases from J; bases unmatched to any gene: 3. This CDR3 contains 13 residues. The CDR3 loop is CASSEQGTETQYF. In DNA, the CDR3 is TGTGCCAGCAGCGAACAGGGGACAGAGACCCAGTACTTC.

The chain employs TRBV25-1 and TRBJ1-2, with D perhaps TRBD1 (5 bases). CDR1 and CDR2 (germline): MGHDK, SYGVNS. V was cut by 8 bases and J by 8 bases, with 15 bases left in between. The CDR3 loop spans 12 amino acids. The CDR3 is CASGSSGGGYTF. The CDR3 nucleotides read TGTGCCAGCGGATCCTCGGGGGGGGGCTACACCTTC.